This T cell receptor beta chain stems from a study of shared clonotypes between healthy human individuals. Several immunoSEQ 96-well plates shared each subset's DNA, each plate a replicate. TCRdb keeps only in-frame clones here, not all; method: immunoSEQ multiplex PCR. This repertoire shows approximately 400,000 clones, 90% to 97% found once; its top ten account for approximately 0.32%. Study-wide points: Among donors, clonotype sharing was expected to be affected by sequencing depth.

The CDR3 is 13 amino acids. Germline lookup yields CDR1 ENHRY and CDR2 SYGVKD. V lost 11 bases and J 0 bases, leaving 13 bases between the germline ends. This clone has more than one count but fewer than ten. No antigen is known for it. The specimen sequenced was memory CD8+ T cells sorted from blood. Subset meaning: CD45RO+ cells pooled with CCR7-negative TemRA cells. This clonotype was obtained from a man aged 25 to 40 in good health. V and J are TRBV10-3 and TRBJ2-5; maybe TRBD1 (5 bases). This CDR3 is CAAQGGYQETQYF. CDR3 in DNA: TGTGCCGCCCAGGGTGGGTACCAAGAGACCCAGTACTTC.